The 27 T cell receptor beta chains below come from one sample, sequenced in a study of cytomegalovirus exposure and HLA in healthy donors. Vbeta (60) and Jbeta (13) primers were used in the PCR. Sequencing was performed with immunoSEQ multiplex PCR; in TCRdb, only in-frame clones are kept and a portion is missing. The data contain approximately 200,000 clones, 82% of them seen just once; the ten biggest clones take up approximately 0.098%. The specimen was PBMCs. The receptors originated from a boy aged 2 to 10 in good health and CMV-seronegative.

CDR3 nucleotide sequence: TGCGCCAGCAGCTCCTGGACAGGGAAAGGTACTGAAGCTTTCTTT. Encoded protein: CASSSWTGKGTEAFF. V gene TRBV5-1 combines with J gene TRBJ1-1; 8 bases align to TRBD1. There are 15 residues in the CDR3. With V trimmed by 3 bases and J by 5 bases, 9 bases remained unmatched. Germline V gene data show CDR1 as SGHRS and CDR2 as YFSETQ. Variable domain in full (rest from reference TRBV5-1 and TRBJ1-1): KAGVTQTPRYLIKTRGQQVTLSCSPISGHRSVSWYQQTPGQGLQFLFEYFSETQRNKGNFPGRFSGRQFSNSRSEMNVSTLELGDSALYLCASSSWTGKGTEAFFGQGTRLTVV.

This chain connects TRBV27 to TRBJ2-2, with D possibly being TRBD1 (6 bases). The CDR3 contains 12 residues. V lost 11 bases to trimming and J lost 8 bases, with 15 bases between them. Germline V lookup: CDR1 MNHEY, CDR2 SMNVEV (reference sequence). Here the CDR3 reads CAVAQGSGELFF. As DNA, the CDR3 is TGTGCCGTAGCCCAGGGGTCGGGGGAGCTGTTTTTT.

V and J are TRBV7-9 and TRBJ1-2; TRBD1 matches 10 bases. CDR1 SEHNR and CDR2 FQNEAQ come from the germline V gene (reference sequence). The CDR3 covers 14 residues. V was pared by 5 bases and J by 6 bases, with 6 bases of the junction left unmatched. CDR3 sequence reads: CASSPLTGGDGYTF. CDR3 nucleotide sequence: TGTGCCAGCAGCCCCTTGACAGGGGGCGATGGCTACACCTTC.

The V and J genes are TRBV7-3 and TRBJ2-7; 8 nucleotides match TRBD2. The CDR3 length is 15 residues. The V gene's germline CDR1 is SGHTA and CDR2 FQGTGA. The J segment lost 3 bases and the V segment lost 4 bases, leaving 8 bases of the junction unmatched. CDR3 sequence (DNA): TGTGCCAGCAGCTCCTCGGGCGGGGGGTTCTACGAGCAGTACTTC. This gives the protein CASSSSGGGFYEQYF.

The genes are TRBV19 and TRBJ1-4; D gene uncertain. The CDR3 length is 13 residues. Germline lookup yields CDR1 LNHDA and CDR2 SQIVND (reference sequence). The V end was cut by 5 bases, the J end by 6 bases, with 10 bases between. CDR3 in DNA: TGTGCCAGTAGTCCAGGTTGGGATGAAAAACTGTTTTTT. Translation: CASSPGWDEKLFF.

The V call is TRBV6-5, the J call TRBJ1-3; maybe TRBD1 (5 bases). V was shortened by 6 bases and J by 0 bases, with 9 bases between the two germline ends. Germline-derived CDR1 and CDR2 are MNHEY and SVGAGI. CDR3 length: 14 amino acids. The CDR3 nucleotides read TGTGCCAGCAGAGACAGACTCTCTGGAAACACCATATATTTT. The encoded protein is CASRDRLSGNTIYF.

This chain uses TRBV11-3 with TRBJ2-7, with TRBD2 identical over 7 bases. Germline assignment: CDR1 SGHNT and CDR2 YENEEA. The length of the CDR3 is 15 residues. The trim removed 1 base at V and 2 bases at J, leaving 5 bases unmatched. The chain's CDR3 is CASSLAPLATYEQYF. The CDR3 DNA reads TGTGCCAGCAGCTTAGCTCCACTAGCGACCTACGAGCAGTACTTC. Complete variable domain (other parts from reference TRBV11-3 and TRBJ2-7): EAGVVQSPRYKIIEKKQPVAFWCNPISGHNTLYWYLQNLGQGPELLIRYENEEAVDDSQLPKDRFSAERLKGVDSTLKIQPAELGDSAVYLCASSLAPLATYEQYFGPGTRLTVT.

This chain uses TRBV10-3 with TRBJ2-7, with D hard to call. CDR1 is ENHRY and CDR2 is SYGVKD in the germline V gene. The CDR3 runs to 14 residues. The germline V and J ends were trimmed by 0 bases and 2 bases, with 8 bases remaining between them. The CDR3 DNA reads TGTGCCATCAGTGAGTCGAGAACCACCTACGAGCAGTACTTC. It yields the protein CAISESRTTYEQYF.

The chain links TRBV11-2 to TRBJ2-3; TRBD2 might be the D (6 bases). Trimming stripped 6 bases from V and 2 bases from J, with 15 bases between. This CDR3 comprises 15 residues. Germline values: CDR1 SGHAT, CDR2 FQNNGV. This chain's CDR3 is CASSPDYPYTDTQYF. CDR3 nucleotides: TGTGCCAGCAGTCCGGACTATCCCTACACAGATACGCAGTATTTT.

The J gene is TRBJ2-7, the V gene TRBV28, with D possibly matching TRBD2 (7 bases). Germline CDR1 reads MDHEN; CDR2 reads SYDVKM. This CDR3 contains 15 residues. Trimming took 6 bases from V and 2 from J, leaving 17 bases between them. CDR3 amino acids: CASSSTQGGAYEQYF. The CDR3 nucleotides are TGTGCCAGCAGCTCGACACAGGGAGGGGCCTACGAGCAGTACTTC.

This chain joins TRBV9 and TRBJ2-2; 7 bases map to TRBD1. CDR1 is SGDLS, CDR2 YYNGEE, per germline. This CDR3 has 14 residues. V dropped 4 bases and J dropped 5; count of bases not matched to a gene: 5. The CDR3 nucleotides are TGTGCCAGCAGCTCTCGGACAGGAACCGGGGAGCTGTTTTTT. It yields the protein CASSSRTGTGELFF.

The chain recombines TRBV7-9 with TRBJ2-7, with 9 bases lining up with TRBD1. The CDR3 loop spans 15 amino acids. Per the germline V gene, CDR1 is SEHNR and CDR2 is FQNEAQ (reference sequence). V lost 5 bases to trimming and J lost 5 bases; unmatched junction nucleotides: 10. The DNA for the CDR3 is TGTGCCAGCAGCCAAGTACAGGGGGCAGGCGACGAGCAGTACTTC. It yields the protein CASSQVQGAGDEQYF. The whole variable domain, remainder taken from reference TRBV7-9 and TRBJ2-7, is DTGVSQNPRHKITKRGQNVTFRCDPISEHNRLYWYRQTLGQGPEFLTYFQNEAQLEKSRLLSDRFSAERPKGSFSTLEIQRTEQGDSAMYLCASSQVQGAGDEQYFGPGTRLTVT.

V gene TRBV5-1 combines with J gene TRBJ2-2; D is possibly TRBD2 (7 bases). This CDR3 region has 16 residues. With 4 bases removed from V and 0 bases from J, the gap between germline ends came to 13 bases. Germline assignment: CDR1 SGHRS and CDR2 YFSETQ. The DNA of the CDR3 is TGCGCCAGCAGCGGGGGGGCTGGAACGAACACCGGGGAGCTGTTTTTT. This codes for CASSGGAGTNTGELFF.

This chain links TRBV23-1 with TRBJ1-1, with TRBD1 matching 7 bases. TRBV23-1 has ORF status, its function being uncertain. The CDR3 length is 15 residues. V lost 1 base and J lost 4; bases outside the gene matches: 6. As DNA, the CDR3 is TGCGCCAGCAGTCAATTTGACAGGGAGGCCACTGAAGCTTTCTTT. It translates to CASSQFDREATEAFF.

V gene TRBV29-1 combines with J gene TRBJ1-2, with a possible D match to TRBD1 (5 bases). There are 12 residues in the CDR3. The V gene lost 4 bases and the J gene lost 7 bases, with 13 bases spanning the gap. The germline gives CDR1 SQVTM, CDR2 ANQGSEA. The CDR3 DNA reads TGCAGCGTTGGGTTCAGGGCCGGTGGCTACACCTTC. Translated, it gives CSVGFRAGGYTF.

This rearrangement joins TRBV5-1 to TRBJ2-5; TRBD2 is a possible D gene (6 bases). The CDR3 has 15 residues. CDR1 and CDR2 from the germline V gene are SGHRS and YFSETQ. Trimming shortened V by 5 bases and J by 4 bases, and 18 bases separated the two germline ends. CDR3 DNA sequence: TGCGCCAGCAGTTTCGGGACTGCCGGGATAGAGACCCAGTACTTC. Its protein is CASSFGTAGIETQYF.

On this clone: The junction departs from germline at one end; a sequencing error may be responsible. The chain is built from TRBV4-3 and TRBJ2-3; 12 positions match TRBD2. The CDR3 is 17 amino acids. CDR1 and CDR2 from the germline V gene are LGHNA and YSLEER. CDR3 DNA: TGCGTCAGCAGCCAAGGATCCGGACTAGCGGGGACAGATACGCAGTATTTT. Its protein is CVSSQGSGLAGTDTQYF.

The chain couples TRBV2 to TRBJ2-3, with 8 bases lining up with TRBD2. This CDR3 spans 15 amino acids. V was clipped by 5 bases and J by 4 bases; unmatched bases: 8. In germline, CDR1 is SNHLY, CDR2 FYNNEI. CDR3 DNA sequence: TGTGCCAGCAGTCCTTGGCGGGGGGACGCAGATACGCAGTATTTT. Translating it yields CASSPWRGDADTQYF.

A remark on this clone: At one of its ends the junction is not consistent with the germline gene, which may arise from a read error. This chain links TRBV7-7 with TRBJ1-1; a weak D match, TRBD1 (5 bases). CDR3 size: 13 residues. The germline CDR1 and CDR2 sequences are SSHAT and FNYEAQ (reference sequence). CDR3 loop: CASSFRVNTEAFF. CDR3 sequence (DNA): TGTGCTAGCAGCTTCAGGGTGAACACTGAAGCTTTCTTT.

The chain has TRBV27 and TRBJ1-2; 7 bases align to TRBD1. The CDR3 runs to 15 residues. The V segment lost 5 bases and the J segment 4 bases; nucleotides outside the gene matches: 10. Per the germline V gene, CDR1 is MNHEY and CDR2 is SMNVEV (reference sequence). CDR3 sequence reads: CASSGRQGMAYGYTF. CDR3 nucleotides: TGTGCCAGCAGTGGACGACAGGGAATGGCCTATGGCTACACCTTC.

CDR3 amino acids: CASSSDSSSYNEQFF. CDR3 nucleotides: TGCGCCAGCAGCTCCGACTCGAGCTCCTACAATGAGCAGTTCTTC. This chain links TRBV5-1 with TRBJ2-1; D is uncertain. V was shortened by 3 bases and J by 0 bases, with 10 bases between the two germline ends. There are 15 residues in the CDR3. Germline V lookup: CDR1 SGHRS, CDR2 YFSETQ.

This chain uses TRBV13 with TRBJ2-5; 10 bases line up with TRBD1. Germline V lookup: CDR1 PRHDT, CDR2 FYEKMQ (reference sequence). The length of the CDR3 is 15 residues. V gave up 5 bases and J gave up 5 bases; unmatched junction bases: 8. CDR3 DNA sequence: TGTGCCAGCAGCCCCGGGACAGGGGCCCGGGAGACCCAGTACTTC. Translating it yields CASSPGTGARETQYF.

This chain uses TRBV4-1 with TRBJ2-6; D perhaps matches TRBD1 (6 bases). CDR3 length: 17 amino acids. V lost 2 bases, J lost 0 bases, and 11 bases lay in between. In germline, CDR1 is MGHRA, CDR2 YSYEKL. The CDR3 loop is CASSQPGQFSGANVLTF. CDR3 DNA sequence: TGCGCCAGCAGCCAACCCGGACAGTTCTCTGGGGCCAACGTCCTGACTTTC.

The J gene is TRBJ2-5, the V gene TRBV11-2; D might be TRBD1 (6 bases). The CDR3 extends over 14 amino acids. The germline V gene has CDR1 SGHAT and CDR2 FQNNGV. Deletions cut 2 bases from V and 4 bases from J, with 11 bases between. In DNA, the CDR3 is TGTGCCAGCAGCTTACGGAAGGGGGTAGAGACCCAGTACTTC. Protein: CASSLRKGVETQYF.

The V gene is TRBV5-6, the J gene TRBJ2-3, with a tentative D call TRBD1 (6 bases). Deletions cut 7 bases from V and 6 bases from J, with 12 bases between. Looked up from germline, CDR1 is SGHDT and CDR2 is YYEEEE. The CDR3 runs 12 residues. The CDR3 DNA reads as TGTGCCAGCCCTCAACAGGGCGATACGCAGTATTTT. Amino acid sequence: CASPQQGDTQYF.

The chain links TRBV2 to TRBJ2-7; D is perhaps TRBD1 (5 bases). The germline V gene encodes CDR1 SNHLY and CDR2 FYNNEI. There are 15 residues in the CDR3. The V end was cut by 8 bases, the J end by 0 bases, with 17 bases between. CDR3 loop: CASRRGLTDSYEQYF. The CDR3 DNA follows: TGTGCCAGCCGACGAGGCCTGACAGACTCCTACGAGCAGTACTTC.

In its sample, this clone was seen a few times. V is TRBV29-1 and J is TRBJ2-3; 12 nucleotides line up with TRBD2. The CDR3 has 12 amino acids. Looked up from germline, CDR1 is SQVTM and CDR2 is ANQGSEA. Trimming at V came to 4 bases and at J to 11 bases, leaving 4 bases not matched to a gene. CDR3 in amino acids: CSVALLAGGQYF. The CDR3 DNA reads as TGCAGCGTTGCCCTACTAGCGGGGGGGCAGTATTTT.